This TCR beta chain appears in the sequencing data of a study of early T cells in non-severe SARS-CoV-2 infection. Overall study context: Sequenced bulk RNA came from whole blood that was unsorted, and chains were unpaired. The study's findings and limits: Matches to VDJdb favored anti-spike CD8 responses and missed private and CD4 specificities.

Germline CDR1 is SGHNT and CDR2 is YYREEE (reference sequence). With 5 bases removed from V and 4 bases from J, the gap between germline ends came to 13 bases. The CDR3 is made up of 13 amino acids. As concerns this clonotype: Its antigen remains unidentified.

Individual cDNA molecules carried attached unique molecular identifiers. TCRdb recomputed calls from the 5' RACE reads with MiXCR, one row per CDR3 protein. Here the sample spans some 82,000 distinct CDR3 sequences, approximately 12% being singletons. V usage is TRBV5-4 and J usage is TRBJ2-7; weak D call: TRBD1 (8 bases). The clonotype comes from an adult who was a healthcare worker with PCR-confirmed SARS-CoV-2 infection or an uninfected control (not recorded which). The sequenced sample was whole blood, obtained at baseline. The CDR3 DNA is TGTGCCAGCAGTGGACAGGGAGGGTACGAGCAGTACTTC. Its translation: CASSGQGGYEQYF.